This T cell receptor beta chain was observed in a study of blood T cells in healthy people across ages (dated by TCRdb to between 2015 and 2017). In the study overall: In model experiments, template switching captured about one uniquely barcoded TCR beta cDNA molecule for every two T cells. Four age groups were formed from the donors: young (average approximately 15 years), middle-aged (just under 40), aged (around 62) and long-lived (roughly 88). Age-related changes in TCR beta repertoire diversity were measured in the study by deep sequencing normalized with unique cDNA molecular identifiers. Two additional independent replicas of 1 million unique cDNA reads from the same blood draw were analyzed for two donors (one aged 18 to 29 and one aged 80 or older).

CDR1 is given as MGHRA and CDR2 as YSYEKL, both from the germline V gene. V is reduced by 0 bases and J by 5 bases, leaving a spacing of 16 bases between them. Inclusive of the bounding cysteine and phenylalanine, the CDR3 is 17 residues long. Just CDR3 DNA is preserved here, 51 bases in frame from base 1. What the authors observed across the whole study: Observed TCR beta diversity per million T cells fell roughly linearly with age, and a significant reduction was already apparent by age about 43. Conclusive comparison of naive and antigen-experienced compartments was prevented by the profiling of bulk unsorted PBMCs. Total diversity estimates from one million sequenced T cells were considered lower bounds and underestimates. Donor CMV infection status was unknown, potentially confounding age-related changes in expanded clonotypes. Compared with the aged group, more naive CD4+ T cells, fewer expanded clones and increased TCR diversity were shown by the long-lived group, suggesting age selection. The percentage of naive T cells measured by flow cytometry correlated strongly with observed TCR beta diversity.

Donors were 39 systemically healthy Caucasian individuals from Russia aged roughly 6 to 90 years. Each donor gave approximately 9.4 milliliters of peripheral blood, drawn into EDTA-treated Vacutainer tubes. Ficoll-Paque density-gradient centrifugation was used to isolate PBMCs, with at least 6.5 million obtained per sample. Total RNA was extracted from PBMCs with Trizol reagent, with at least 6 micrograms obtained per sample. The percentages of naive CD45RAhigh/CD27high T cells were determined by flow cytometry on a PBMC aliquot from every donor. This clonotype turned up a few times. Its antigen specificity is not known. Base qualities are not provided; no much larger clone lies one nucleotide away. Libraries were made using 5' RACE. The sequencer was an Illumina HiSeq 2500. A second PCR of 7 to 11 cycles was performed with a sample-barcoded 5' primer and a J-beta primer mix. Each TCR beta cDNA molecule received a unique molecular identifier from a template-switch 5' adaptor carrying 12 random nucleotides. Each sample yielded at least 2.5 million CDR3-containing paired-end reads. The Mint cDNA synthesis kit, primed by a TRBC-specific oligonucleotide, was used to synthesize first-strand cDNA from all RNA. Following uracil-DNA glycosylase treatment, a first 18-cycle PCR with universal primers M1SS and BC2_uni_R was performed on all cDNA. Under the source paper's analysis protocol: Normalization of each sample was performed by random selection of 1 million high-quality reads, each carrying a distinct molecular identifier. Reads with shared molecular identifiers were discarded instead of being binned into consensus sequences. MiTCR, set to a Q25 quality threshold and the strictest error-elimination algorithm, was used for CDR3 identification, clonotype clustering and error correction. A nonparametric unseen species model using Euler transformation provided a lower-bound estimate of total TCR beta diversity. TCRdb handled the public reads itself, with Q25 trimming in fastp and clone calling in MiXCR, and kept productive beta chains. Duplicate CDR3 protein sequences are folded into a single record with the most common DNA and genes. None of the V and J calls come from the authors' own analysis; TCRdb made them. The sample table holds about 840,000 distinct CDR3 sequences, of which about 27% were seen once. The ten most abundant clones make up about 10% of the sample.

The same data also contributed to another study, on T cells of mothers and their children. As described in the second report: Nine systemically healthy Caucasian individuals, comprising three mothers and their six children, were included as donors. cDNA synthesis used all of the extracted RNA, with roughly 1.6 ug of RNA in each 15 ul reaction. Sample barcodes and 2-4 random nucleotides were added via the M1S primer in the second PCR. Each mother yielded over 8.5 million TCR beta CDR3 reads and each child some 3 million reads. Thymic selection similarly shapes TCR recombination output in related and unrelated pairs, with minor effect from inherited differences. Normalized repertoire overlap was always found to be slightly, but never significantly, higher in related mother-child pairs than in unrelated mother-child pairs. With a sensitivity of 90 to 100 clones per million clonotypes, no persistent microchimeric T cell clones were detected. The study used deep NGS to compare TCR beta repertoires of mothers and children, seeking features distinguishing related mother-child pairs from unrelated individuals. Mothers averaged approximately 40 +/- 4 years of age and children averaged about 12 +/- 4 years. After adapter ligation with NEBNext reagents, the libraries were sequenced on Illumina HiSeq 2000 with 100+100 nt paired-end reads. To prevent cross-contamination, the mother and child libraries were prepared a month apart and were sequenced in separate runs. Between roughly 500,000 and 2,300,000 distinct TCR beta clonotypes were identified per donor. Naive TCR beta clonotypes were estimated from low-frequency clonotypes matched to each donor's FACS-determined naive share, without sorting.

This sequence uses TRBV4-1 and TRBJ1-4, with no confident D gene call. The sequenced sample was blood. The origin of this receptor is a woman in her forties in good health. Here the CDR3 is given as CASSQEILGQLNEKLFF. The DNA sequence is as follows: TGCGCCAGCAGCCAAGAGATTCTCGGCCAGTTAAATGAAAAACTGTTTTTT.